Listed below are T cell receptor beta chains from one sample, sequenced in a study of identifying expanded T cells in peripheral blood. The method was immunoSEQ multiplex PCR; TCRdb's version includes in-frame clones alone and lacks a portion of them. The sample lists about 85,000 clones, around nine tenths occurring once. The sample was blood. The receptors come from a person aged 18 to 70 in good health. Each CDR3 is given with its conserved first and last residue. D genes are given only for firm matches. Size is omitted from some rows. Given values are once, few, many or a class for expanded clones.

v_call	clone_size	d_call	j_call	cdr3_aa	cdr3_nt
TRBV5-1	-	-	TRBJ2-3	CASSPFSSTDTQYF	TGCGCCAGCAGCCCGTTCTCGAGTACAGATACGCAGTATTTT
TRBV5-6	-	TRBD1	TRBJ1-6	CASSLERQGAYSPLHF	TGTGCCAGCAGCTTGGAACGACAGGGGGCGTATTCACCCCTCCACTTT
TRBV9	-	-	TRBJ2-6	CASSVSAGTFRANVLTF	TGTGCCAGCAGCGTATCGGCAGGGACCTTTAGGGCCAACGTCCTGACTTTC
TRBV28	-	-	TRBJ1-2	CASSYGGGEGYGYTF	TGTGCCAGCAGTTACGGGGGAGGGGAGGGGTATGGCTACACCTTC
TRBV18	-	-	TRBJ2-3	CASSPFPTSTDTQYF	TGTGCCAGCTCACCATTCCCAACCTCCACAGATACGCAGTATTTT
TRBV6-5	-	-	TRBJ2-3	CASSYDSGAGDTQYF	TGTGCCAGCAGTTATGACAGTGGGGCAGGAGATACGCAGTATTTT
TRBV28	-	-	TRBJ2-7	CATVELGHEQYF	TGTGCCACCGTAGAATTAGGCCACGAGCAGTACTTC
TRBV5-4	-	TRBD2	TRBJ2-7	CASRTFGRSYEQYF	TGTGCCAGCCGGACCTTCGGGAGGTCCTACGAGCAGTACTTC
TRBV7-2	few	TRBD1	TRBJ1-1	CASTRQGTEAFF	TGTGCCAGCACCAGACAGGGGACTGAAGCTTTCTTT
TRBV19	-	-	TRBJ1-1	CASADLGGNTEAFF	TGTGCCAGTGCTGATTTGGGGGGGAACACTGAAGCTTTCTTT
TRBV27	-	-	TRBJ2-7	CASQLKKTPPYEQYF	TGTGCCAGCCAACTAAAGAAGACCCCGCCCTACGAGCAGTACTTC
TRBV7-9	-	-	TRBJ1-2	CASSPPYGLYTF	TGTGCCAGCAGCCCCCCCTACGGACTGTACACCTTC
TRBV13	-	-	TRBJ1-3	CASSSGRTSGNTIYF	TGTGCCAGCAGCTCGGGACGGACCTCTGGAAACACCATATATTTT
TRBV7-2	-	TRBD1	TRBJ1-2	CASSAARGQGGGYTF	TGTGCCAGCAGCGCCGCCAGGGGGCAGGGAGGTGGCTACACCTTC
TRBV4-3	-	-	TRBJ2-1	CASSQGGAFPEQFF	TGCGCCAGCAGCCAAGGGGGGGCTTTCCCCGAGCAGTTCTTC
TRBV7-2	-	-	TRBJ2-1	CASLDRSSYNEQFF	TGTGCCAGCCTAGATAGAAGCTCCTACAATGAGCAGTTCTTC
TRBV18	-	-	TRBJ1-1	CASSPYSGSLNTEAFF	TGTGCCAGCTCACCATACTCGGGGAGCCTGAACACTGAAGCTTTCTTT
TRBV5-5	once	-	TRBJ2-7	CASSSLLISTYEQYF	TGTGCCAGCAGTTCTCTGTTAATCTCTACCTACGAGCAGTACTTC
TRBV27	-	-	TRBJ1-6	CASSMRTGGHSPLHF	TGTGCCAGCAGCATGCGGACGGGGGGCCATTCACCCCTCCACTTT
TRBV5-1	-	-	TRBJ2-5	CASSLQPYPQWTQYF	TGCGCCAGCAGCTTACAGCCCTATCCCCAGTGGACCCAGTACTTC
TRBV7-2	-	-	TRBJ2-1	CASSSRNENEQFF	TGTGCCAGCAGCTCCCGAAACGAGAATGAGCAGTTCTTC
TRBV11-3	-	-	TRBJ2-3	CASSLVAGGAEYF	-
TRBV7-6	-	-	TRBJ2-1	CASSPPPLGYNEQFF	TGTGCCAGCAGCCCCCCTCCTCTGGGGTACAATGAGCAGTTCTTC
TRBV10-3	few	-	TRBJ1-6	CAISEPANSPLHF	TGTGCCATCAGTGAGCCAGCCAATTCACCCCTCCACTTT
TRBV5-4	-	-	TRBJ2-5	CASGRQGAQETQYF	TGTGCCAGCGGCCGGCAGGGAGCACAAGAGACCCAGTACTTC
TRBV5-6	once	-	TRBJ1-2	CASSLDYGYTF	TGTGCCAGCAGCTTAGACTATGGCTACACCTTC
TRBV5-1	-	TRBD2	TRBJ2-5	CASSPRGVETQYF	TGCGCCAGCAGCCCGCGGGGGGTTGAGACCCAGTACTTC
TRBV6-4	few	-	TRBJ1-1	CASRLNTEAFF	TGTGCCAGCAGACTGAACACTGAAGCTTTCTTT
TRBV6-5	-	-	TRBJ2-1	CASSYSPWGGIDEQFF	TGTGCCAGCAGTTACTCCCCGTGGGGGGGCATAGATGAGCAGTTCTTC
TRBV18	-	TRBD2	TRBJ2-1	CASSPQAGEQFF	TGTGCCAGCTCACCACAAGCGGGGGAGCAGTTCTTC
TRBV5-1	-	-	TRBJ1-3	CASSLGPPDLGNTIYF	TGCGCCAGCAGCTTGGGCCCTCCGGACCTCGGAAACACCATATATTTT
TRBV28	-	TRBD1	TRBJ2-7	CASSGQGGEQYF	TGTGCCAGCAGTGGACAGGGGGGCGAGCAGTACTTC
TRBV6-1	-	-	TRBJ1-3	CASSTSGTEGNTIYF	TGTGCCAGCAGTACCTCCGGGACGGAAGGAAACACCATATATTTT
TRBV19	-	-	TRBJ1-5	CASSRDGPQHF	TGTGCCAGTAGTAGAGACGGGCCTCAGCATTTT
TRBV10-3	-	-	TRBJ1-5	CAISAGNNQPQHF	TGTGCCATCAGTGCGGGCAACAATCAGCCCCAGCATTTT
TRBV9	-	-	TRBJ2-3	CASSSSGVYTDTQYF	TGTGCCAGCAGCTCTTCGGGGGTCTATACAGATACGCAGTATTTT
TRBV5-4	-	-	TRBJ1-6	CASSTLQGWNSPLHF	TGTGCCAGCAGCACCCTACAGGGTTGGAATTCACCCCTCCACTTT
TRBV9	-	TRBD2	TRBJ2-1	CASSGTGTRKANEQFF	TGTGCCAGCAGCGGAACCGGGACTAGAAAGGCCAATGAGCAGTTCTTC
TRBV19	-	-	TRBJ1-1	CASSISGDTEAFF	TGTGCCAGTAGTATATCTGGAGACACTGAAGCTTTCTTT
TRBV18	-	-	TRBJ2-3	CASSPPTASTDTQYF	TGTGCCAGCTCACCACCAACAGCCAGCACAGATACGCAGTATTTT
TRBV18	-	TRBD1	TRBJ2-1	CASSPRQGFEQFF	TGTGCCAGCTCACCACGACAGGGCTTTGAGCAGTTCTTC
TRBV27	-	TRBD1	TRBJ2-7	CASSFGTGRPYEQYF	TGTGCCAGCAGTTTCGGGACAGGGCGGCCCTACGAGCAGTACTTC
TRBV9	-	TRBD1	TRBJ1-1	CASNEGQANTEAFF	TGTGCCAGCAACGAGGGACAGGCGAACACTGAAGCTTTCTTT
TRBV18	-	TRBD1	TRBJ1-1	CASFPGTGGVEAFF	TGTGCCAGCTTTCCCGGGACAGGGGGCGTTGAAGCTTTCTTT
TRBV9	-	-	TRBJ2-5	CASSPRTSGLYQETQYF	TGTGCCAGCAGCCCTCGAACCTCAGGGTTGTACCAAGAGACCCAGTACTTC
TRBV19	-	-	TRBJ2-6	CASRDLHRANVLTF	TGTGCCAGTAGGGATCTGCATAGGGCCAACGTCCTGACTTTC
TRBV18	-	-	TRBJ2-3	CASSPPGLATDTQYF	TGTGCCAGCTCACCACCCGGGCTAGCGACAGATACGCAGTATTTT
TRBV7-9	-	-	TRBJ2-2	CASSLISRSTGELFF	TGTGCCAGCAGCTTAATTTCCCGGAGCACCGGGGAGCTGTTTTTT
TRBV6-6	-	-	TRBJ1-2	CASSSGTPGYTF	TGTGCCAGCAGCTCCGGGACTCCTGGCTACACCTTC
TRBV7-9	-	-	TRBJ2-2	CASSQPEGGELFF	TGTGCCAGCAGCCAACCGGAGGGCGGGGAGCTGTTTTTT
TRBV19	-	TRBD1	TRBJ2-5	CASRIGTDQETQYF	TGTGCCAGTAGAATCGGGACAGACCAAGAGACCCAGTACTTC
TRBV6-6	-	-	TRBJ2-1	CASSYTRPGWNEQFF	TGTGCCAGCAGTTACACTAGACCTGGTTGGAATGAGCAGTTCTTC